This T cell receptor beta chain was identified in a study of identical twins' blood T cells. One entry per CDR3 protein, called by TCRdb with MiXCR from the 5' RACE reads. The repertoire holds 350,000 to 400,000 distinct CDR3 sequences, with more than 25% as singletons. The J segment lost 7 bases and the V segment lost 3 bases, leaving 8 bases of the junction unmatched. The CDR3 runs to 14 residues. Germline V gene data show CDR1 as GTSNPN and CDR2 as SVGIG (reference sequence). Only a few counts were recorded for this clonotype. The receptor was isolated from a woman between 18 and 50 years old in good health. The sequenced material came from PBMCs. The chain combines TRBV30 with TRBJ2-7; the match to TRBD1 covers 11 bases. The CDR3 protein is CAWRSGTGGQEQYF. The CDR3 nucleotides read TGTGCCTGGAGGTCCGGGACAGGGGGTCAAGAGCAGTACTTC.